This TCR beta chain was observed in a study of CD8 T cells in Susac syndrome. The CDR3 sequence is 12 residues long. The V end was cut by 5 bases, the J end by 6 bases, with 10 bases between. The germline gives CDR1 SQVTM, CDR2 ANQGSEA. Random-hexamer reverse transcription was applied to about 0.45 to 1 ug RNA. Across 54 Vbeta and 13 Jbeta, TCR beta CDR3 was amplified with immunoSEQ multiplex PCR. TCRdb passed the immunoSEQ multiplex PCR reads through MiXCR, listing each CDR3 protein once. The data show about 300,000 distinct CDR3 sequences, approximately 85% seen once. The genes are TRBV29-1 and TRBJ2-2, with D possibly being TRBD1 (5 bases). Sequenced input: CD8+ T cells from PBMCs. The source of this sequence is a human donor with multiple sclerosis. The CDR3 region has the DNA TGCAGCGTTCCCAGGGCCTCCGGGGAGCTGTTTTTT. This gives the protein CSVPRASGELFF.